This T cell receptor (beta chain) was sequenced for a study of blood T cell repertoires in COVID-19. Germline V gives CDR1 SQVTM, CDR2 ANQGSEA. This CDR3 has 14 amino acids. V lost 5 bases to trimming and J lost 0 bases, with 14 bases between them. Here immunoSEQ multiplex PCR was the method, and the copy in TCRdb shows in-frame clones only, minus some. The sample records about 220,000 clones, 70% to 85% being singletons. The chain is built from TRBV29-1 and TRBJ2-7; TRBD2 is a possible D gene (7 bases). Sequencing was performed on peripheral blood. The source of this sequence is a man aged 50-59 years with active or convalescent COVID-19. The CDR3 is CSVQGGGGSYEQYF. The CDR3 bases are TGCAGCGTTCAGGGAGGGGGAGGCTCCTACGAGCAGTACTTC.